The entry below describes one T cell receptor beta chain. This entry comes from a study of cytomegalovirus exposure and HLA in healthy donors. 13 Jbeta primers and 60 Vbeta primers were used for the PCR. Data came from immunoSEQ multiplex PCR; TCRdb stores just in-frame clones and leaves some out. This sample has 120,000 or so clones, with 55% to 75% found just once. This CDR3 has 15 residues. CDR1 ENHRY and CDR2 SYGVKD come from the germline V gene. The J segment lost 1 base and the V segment lost 0 bases, leaving 2 bases of the junction unmatched. This sequence originates from a woman in her thirties or forties in good health and CMV-seropositive. The genes are TRBV10-3 and TRBJ1-1; 7 bases are shared with TRBD1. Material for sequencing was PBMCs. CDR3 loop: CAISESNRGNTEAFF. CDR3 bases: TGTGCCATCAGTGAGTCCAACAGGGGGAACACTGAAGCTTTCTTT.